These 30 T cell receptor beta chains share one sample of origin, sequenced in a study of T cell repertoires in cytomegalovirus infection. Using its own MiXCR run on the reads, TCRdb lists one record per CDR3 protein. The sample records around 300,000 distinct CDR3 sequences, 20% to 30% being singletons. The sample taken for sequencing was PBMCs. These TCRs come from a human donor in good health (CMV status not recorded). Some clones in this sample may be carry-over from other donors' samples.

In its sample, this clonotype was seen once. This chain connects TRBV2 to TRBJ1-1, with D unclear. The V and J ends lost 3 bases and 2 bases respectively, with 7 bases between them. This CDR3 spans 13 amino acids. Germline assignment: CDR1 SNHLY and CDR2 FYNNEI. The CDR3 spells CASSDPYNTEAFF. The CDR3 DNA reads as TGTGCCAGCAGTGACCCCTACAACACTGAAGCTTTCTTT. Supplemented by reference TRBV2 and TRBJ1-1, the full variable domain reads EPEVTQTPSHQVTQMGQEVILRCVPISNHLYFYWYRQILGQKVEFLVSFYNNEISEKSEIFDDQFSVERPDGSNFTLKIRSTKLEDSAMYFCASSDPYNTEAFFGQGTRLTVV.

This sequence joins TRBV5-1 and TRBJ2-1; 10 positions match TRBD1. Trimming removed 4 bases from V and 6 bases from J; junction bases left unmatched: 7. Germline V gene lookup returns CDR1 SGHRS and CDR2 YFSETQ. The CDR3 has 15 residues. The CDR3 DNA is TGCGCCAGCAGCACCGGACAGGGGGGGGCCAATGAGCAGTTCTTC. Encoded protein: CASSTGQGGANEQFF.

This clonotype was seen at least ten times. The J gene is TRBJ1-5, the V gene TRBV7-2; D is unresolved. V was cut by 2 bases and J by 7 bases, with 9 bases left in between. The CDR3 length is 13 residues. Germline loops: CDR1 SGHTA, CDR2 FQGNSA. The CDR3 DNA is TGTGCCAGCAGCTTATACGACGGCCAGCCCCAGCATTTT. This sequence encodes CASSLYDGQPQHF.

There are a few counts of this clonotype. The chain combines TRBV2 with TRBJ2-6; 8 nucleotides line up with TRBD1. Trimming removed 6 bases from V and 3 bases from J; junction bases left unmatched: 7. This CDR3 has 16 amino acids. Germline V lookup: CDR1 SNHLY, CDR2 FYNNEI. CDR3 bases: TGTGCCAGCAGCACCACAGGGGGTGGTGGGGCCAACGTCCTGACTTTC. Its translation is CASSTTGGGGANVLTF.

This clonotype was recorded at least ten times. The chain joins TRBV2 to TRBJ2-3, with TRBD2 matching over 9 bases. J lost 2 bases, V lost 6 bases, and 6 bases had no gene match. From germline, CDR1 is SNHLY and CDR2 FYNNEI. This CDR3 contains 15 residues. The CDR3 reads CASSGLAGTTDTQYF. The CDR3 coding sequence is TGTGCCAGCAGCGGTCTAGCGGGGACCACAGATACGCAGTATTTT.

This clonotype was seen repeatedly, ten times or more. The chain combines TRBV7-2 with TRBJ2-2, with D tentatively TRBD1 (5 bases). Germline lookup yields CDR1 SGHTA and CDR2 FQGNSA. The ends were cut back, 5 bases at V and 4 bases at J, with 14 bases in the middle. CDR3 length: 15 amino acids. CDR3 coding DNA: TGTGCCAGCAGCCCCCAGGGAAGGGGCACCGGGGAGCTGTTTTTT. This sequence encodes CASSPQGRGTGELFF.

This clonotype appeared a few times. The J gene is TRBJ2-1, the V gene TRBV29-1; possible D gene TRBD2, 6 bases. The V and J ends lost 1 base and 9 bases respectively, with 10 bases between them. This CDR3 spans 12 amino acids. Per germline, CDR1 SQVTM and CDR2 ANQGSEA. The CDR3 DNA sequence: TGCAGCGTTGAAGGCGGGGCGATTGAGCAGTTCTTC. This encodes CSVEGGAIEQFF.

The chain is built from TRBV6-6 and TRBJ2-7; 10 bases align to TRBD2. Trimming removed 8 bases from V and 3 bases from J; junction bases left unmatched: 4. The germline V gene has CDR1 MNHNY and CDR2 SVGAGI (reference sequence). The CDR3 covers 13 residues. CDR3 region: CASLPSGSYEQYF. CDR3 DNA sequence: TGTGCCAGCCTCCCTAGCGGGAGCTACGAGCAGTACTTC.

This clonotype has at least ten counts. The rearrangement uses TRBV25-1 and TRBJ2-5; TRBD1 matches at 7 bases. Germline V CDR1 and CDR2: MGHDK, SYGVNS. V dropped 7 bases and J dropped 5; count of bases not matched to a gene: 4. This CDR3 region has 12 residues. CDR3 loop: CASTSQGETQYF. CDR3 in DNA: TGTGCCAGCACCTCACAGGGGGAGACCCAGTACTTC.

The genes are TRBV12-3 or TRBV12-4 and TRBJ1-6, with TRBD1 matching 9 bases. The CDR3 runs to 15 residues. V lost 2 bases and J lost 8; bases outside the gene matches: 4. The CDR3 bases are TGTGCCAGCAGTTTATCGGGACAGGGTTATTCACCCCTCCACTTT. Translating gives CASSLSGQGYSPLHF.

This clonotype was seen at least ten times. The V and J genes are TRBV12-3 or TRBV12-4 and TRBJ1-1, with 7 bases fitting TRBD1. The length of the CDR3 is 14 residues. Trimming took 4 bases from V and 4 from J; bases not matched to a gene: 6. CDR3 DNA sequence: TGTGCCAGCAGTTCTGACAGGGAGGCCACTGAAGCTTTCTTT. It encodes CASSSDREATEAFF.

The chain joins TRBV11-2 to TRBJ2-1, with a weak D call TRBD2 (6 bases). With 4 bases removed from V and 8 bases from J, the gap between germline ends came to 15 bases. The CDR3 sequence is 14 residues long. Germline values: CDR1 SGHAT, CDR2 FQNNGV. The DNA of the CDR3 is TGTGCCAGCAGCTCGACTAGGAACTGGGATGAGCAGTTCTTC. Its translation: CASSSTRNWDEQFF.

This clonotype occurred once. The chain has TRBV19 and TRBJ1-1; weak D call: TRBD1 (5 bases). The CDR3 is 15 residues long. With 7 bases removed from V and 5 bases from J, the gap between germline ends came to 20 bases. Germline CDR1 LNHDA, CDR2 SQIVND (reference sequence). CDR3 loop: CASTKRVGARTEAFF. The CDR3 nucleotides are TGTGCCAGTACTAAGAGGGTTGGGGCGAGGACTGAAGCTTTCTTT.

This clonotype was observed a handful of times. This rearrangement joins TRBV5-1 to TRBJ1-3, with D unclear. V was clipped by 0 bases and J by 1 base, with 14 bases between them. CDR3 size: 17 residues. Germline V gives CDR1 SGHRS, CDR2 YFSETQ. The DNA for the CDR3 is TGCGCCAGCAGCTTGGTCCCGGCAGGCTCATCTGGAAACACCATATATTTT. This codes for CASSLVPAGSSGNTIYF.

The V call is TRBV27, the J call TRBJ2-1, with D perhaps matching TRBD1 (5 bases). Trimming cost V 4 bases and J 8 bases, with 18 bases left between them. This CDR3 spans 15 amino acids. Per germline, CDR1 MNHEY and CDR2 SMNVEV (reference sequence). CDR3 amino acids: CASSSLAILGDEQFF. In DNA form, the CDR3 reads TGTGCCAGCAGTTCCCTTGCGATTTTAGGGGATGAGCAGTTCTTC.

The chain combines TRBV7-3 with TRBJ2-3, with a tentative D call TRBD2 (5 bases). This CDR3 is 13 amino acids long. Trimming removed 0 bases from V and 8 bases from J, with 9 bases in between. Germline assignment: CDR1 SGHTA and CDR2 FQGTGA. CDR3 nucleotide sequence: TGTGCCAGCAGCTTAACGGAGGCTTTTACGCAGTATTTT. It codes for CASSLTEAFTQYF.

This clonotype has ten or more counts. CDR3 loop: CASSQEETQYF. DNA for the CDR3: TGTGCCAGCAGCCAAGAAGAGACCCAGTACTTC. V usage is TRBV14 and J usage is TRBJ2-5; no definite D call. CDR3 length equals 11 residues. Germline CDR1 SGHDN, CDR2 FVKESK. Trimming cost V 0 bases and J 4 bases, with 0 bases left between them.

V and J are TRBV6-2 or TRBV6-3 and TRBJ2-1; the match to TRBD1 covers 8 bases. CDR3 length: 13 amino acids. V trimming: 10 bases; J trimming: 9 bases; junction bases outside the gene matches: 11. CDR1 MNHEY and CDR2 SVGEGT come from the germline V gene. CDR3 sequence reads: CATKGQGDGEQFF. As DNA, the CDR3 is TGTGCCACAAAAGGACAGGGTGACGGTGAGCAGTTCTTC.

V and J are TRBV6-2 or TRBV6-3 and TRBJ1-5, with D perhaps matching TRBD1 (6 bases). The CDR3 totals 19 residues. The germline gives CDR1 MNHEY, CDR2 SVGEGT. The germline V and J ends were trimmed by 3 bases and 4 bases, with 25 bases remaining between them. Written as DNA, the CDR3 is TGTGCCAGCAGTTATTCTCGAAGGGGGGCAACTACCAAGAATCAGCCCCAGCATTTT. This sequence encodes CASSYSRRGATTKNQPQHF.

This clonotype turned up a few times. This chain connects TRBV29-1 to TRBJ2-1, with 10 bases matching TRBD1. The CDR3 covers 14 residues. Germline assignment: CDR1 SQVTM and CDR2 ANQGSEA. V was clipped by 4 bases and J by 2 bases; unmatched bases: 2. The CDR3 sequence is CSVAGTGAYNEQFF. The CDR3 nucleotides are TGCAGCGTTGCCGGGACAGGGGCCTACAATGAGCAGTTCTTC.

The chain links TRBV28 to TRBJ1-5; 7 bases map to TRBD1. CDR1 MDHEN and CDR2 SYDVKM come from the germline V gene. CDR3 length: 15 residues. V shed 6 bases and J 0 bases; nucleotides not matched to a gene: 5. The CDR3 nucleotides read TGTGCCAGCAGGCCCGACAGGGTTAGCAATCAGCCCCAGCATTTT. It specifies CASRPDRVSNQPQHF. Combining the CDR3 with reference TRBV28 and TRBJ1-5 gives the whole variable domain DVKVTQSSRYLVKRTGEKVFLECVQDMDHENMFWYRQDPGLGLRLIYFSYDVKMKEKGDIPEGYSVSREKKERFSLILESASTNQTSMYLCASRPDRVSNQPQHFGDGTRLSIL.

This clonotype was counted ten times or more. The chain recombines TRBV5-4 with TRBJ1-6, with 7 bases aligning to TRBD1. The germline V gene encodes CDR1 SGHNT and CDR2 YYREEE (reference sequence). This CDR3 has 15 amino acids. J was trimmed by 6 bases and V by 4 bases; bases with no gene match: 7. CDR3 in DNA: TGTGCCAGCAGCCCGACGGGACAGCTTAATTCACCCCTCCACTTT. It is translated as CASSPTGQLNSPLHF.

The rearrangement joins TRBV7-2 to TRBJ2-2; D gene unclear. This CDR3 is 13 amino acids long. Trimming took 4 bases from V and 2 from J, leaving 5 bases between them. CDR1 SGHTA and CDR2 FQGNSA come from the germline V gene. CDR3 residues: CASSYLNTGELFF. The CDR3 DNA reads TGTGCCAGCAGCTATCTAAACACCGGGGAGCTGTTTTTT.

This clonotype was counted many times. This chain joins TRBV7-2 and TRBJ1-1; D may be TRBD1 (5 bases). V was trimmed by 3 bases and J by 1 base, leaving 21 bases between them. The germline V gene encodes CDR1 SGHTA and CDR2 FQGNSA. CDR3 length equals 18 residues. CDR3: CASSLDNLTGRTNTEAFF. The DNA of the CDR3 is TGTGCCAGCAGCTTGGACAATCTCACGGGACGAACGAACACTGAAGCTTTCTTT.

This clonotype was recorded at least ten times. This chain uses TRBV6-2 or TRBV6-3 with TRBJ1-2; weak D call: TRBD1 (5 bases). CDR1 is MNHEY, CDR2 SVGEGT, per germline. With 6 bases removed from V and 14 bases from J, the gap between germline ends came to 16 bases. CDR3 length: 11 amino acids. The CDR3 region has the DNA TGTGCCAGCAGCTCCGGGACGTACTCGACCTTC. Translation: CASSSGTYSTF.

V usage is TRBV10-3 and J usage is TRBJ2-1; 10 bases align to TRBD1. Germline V CDR1 and CDR2: ENHRY, SYGVKD. V dropped 4 bases and J dropped 8; count of bases not matched to a gene: 8. This CDR3 is built from 15 residues. CDR3 loop: CAISVRGQGGYEQFF. The CDR3 bases are TGTGCCATCAGTGTCAGAGGACAGGGGGGATATGAGCAGTTCTTC.

As concerns this clonotype: This may stem from a read error, because a much larger clone lies one nucleotide away. The CDR3 sequence: CSSRPGTPGATNEKLFF. The CDR3 DNA reads as TGCAGTTCCCGCCCTGGTACCCCGGGGGCAACTAATGAAAAACTGTTTTTT. The rearrangement uses TRBV20-1 and TRBJ1-4, with D maybe TRBD1 (5 bases). The V end was cut by 8 bases, the J end by 0 bases, with 22 bases between. Germline-derived CDR1 and CDR2 are DFQATT and SNEGSKA (reference sequence). The CDR3 has 17 residues.

As regards this clonotype: At one boundary the junction diverges from the germline segment, which might be a read error. The chain carries TRBV11-2 and TRBJ2-3; D is unclear. The CDR3 is made up of 15 amino acids. Germline assignment: CDR1 SGHAT and CDR2 FQNNGV. Here the CDR3 DNA reads TGTGCCAGCAGCTTAGGGGGTGTAATTGCGGATACACAGTATTTT. This encodes CASSLGGVIADTQYF. Combining the CDR3 with reference TRBV11-2 and TRBJ2-3 gives the whole variable domain EAGVAQSPRYKIIEKRQSVAFWCNPISGHATLYWYQQILGQGPKLLIQFQNNGVVDDSQLPKDRFSAERLKGVDSTLKIQPAKLEDSAVYLCASSLGGVIADTQYFGPGTRLTVL.

The V and J genes are TRBV5-1 and TRBJ1-1; no clear D. This CDR3 comprises 14 residues. Germline V gene lookup returns CDR1 SGHRS and CDR2 YFSETQ. V dropped 0 bases and J dropped 6 bases, with 12 bases sitting between them. Here the CDR3 reads CASSLGVGSAEAFF. In DNA form, the CDR3 reads TGCGCCAGCAGCTTGGGGGTAGGGAGCGCTGAAGCTTTCTTT.

This clonotype was found many times. V and J are TRBV7-2 and TRBJ1-5, with D perhaps TRBD1 (6 bases). The CDR3 is 15 residues long. From germline, CDR1 is SGHTA and CDR2 FQGNSA. Trimming left V 4 bases short and J 2 bases short, with 12 bases between. For the CDR3, the DNA is TGTGCCAGCAGCTCAACAGGGAGTGGCAATCAGCCCCAGCATTTT. It yields the protein CASSSTGSGNQPQHF.